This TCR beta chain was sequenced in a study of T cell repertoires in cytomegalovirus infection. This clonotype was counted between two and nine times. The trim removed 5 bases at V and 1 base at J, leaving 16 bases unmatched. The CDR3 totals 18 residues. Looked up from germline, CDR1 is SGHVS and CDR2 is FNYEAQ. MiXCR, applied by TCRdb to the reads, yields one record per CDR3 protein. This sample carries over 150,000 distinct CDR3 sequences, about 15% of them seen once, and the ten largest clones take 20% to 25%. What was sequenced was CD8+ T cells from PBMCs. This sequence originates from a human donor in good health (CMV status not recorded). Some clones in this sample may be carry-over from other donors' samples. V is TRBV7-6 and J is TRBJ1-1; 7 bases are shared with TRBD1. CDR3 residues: CASSPPGGGGGTNTEAFF. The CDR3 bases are TGTGCCAGCAGCCCACCAGGGGGAGGGGGAGGCACGAACACTGAAGCTTTCTTT. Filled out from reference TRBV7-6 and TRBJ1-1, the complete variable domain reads GAGVSQSPRYKVTKRGQDVALRCDPISGHVSLYWYRQALGQGPEFLTYFNYEAQQDKSGLPNDRFSAERPEGSISTLTIQRTEQRDSAMYRCASSPPGGGGGTNTEAFFGQGTRLTVV.